This section outlines one T cell receptor (beta chain) sequence together with its context. The target antigen is unknown. These data belong to a study of shared clonotypes between healthy human individuals. Study-level points and caveats: Rarefaction analysis demonstrated incomplete sorted-subset sequencing notwithstanding large depth. The expectation was that sequencing depth would affect clonotype sharing among donors.

Measured with immunoSEQ multiplex PCR; TCRdb has only the in-frame clones, and not every one. Among roughly 520,000 clones listed, around 95% were seen once. V lost 1 base and J 1 base, leaving 11 bases between the germline ends. The CDR3 consists of 15 residues. From germline, CDR1 is SGHRS and CDR2 YFSETQ. This rearrangement joins TRBV5-1 to TRBJ2-5; D is perhaps TRBD1 (6 bases). Source material: naive CD4+ T cells sorted from blood. The subset is: CD45RA+ positively selected. This clonotype was sampled from a woman aged 25-40 years in good health. The CDR3 region has the DNA TGCGCCAGCAGCTTGAACGGACAGTTCCAAGAGACCCAGTACTTC. Its translation: CASSLNGQFQETQYF.